This T cell receptor beta chain came from a study of blood T cell repertoires in COVID-19. Turning to the study itself: Italy, Spain and the United States were the sources of the convalescent and acute COVID-19 samples.

CDR3 length: 16 amino acids. Germline V gene lookup returns CDR1 SGHAT and CDR2 FQNNGV. The trim removed 5 bases at V and 4 bases at J, leaving 10 bases unmatched. Original methodology: The assay estimated nucleated cells by amplifying reference gene primers. The method was immunoSEQ multiplex PCR; TCRdb's version includes in-frame clones alone and lacks a portion of them. V, J and clone size are those of that table, while D and trimming were read from the DNA. The sample has about 480,000 clones, nearly 90% seen once; the top ten hold roughly 1.8%. Participants, roughly 18 to 100 years old, spanned around 25 US areas. Which cohort a participant joined came from the clinical history participants gave. This clone has only one observation.

The chain links TRBV11-2 to TRBJ1-4; TRBD1 aligns across 7 bases. This TCR was recovered from a woman younger than 30 with acute COVID-19. The specimen sequenced was PBMCs or T cells enriched from blood (not recorded which). The CDR3 sequence: CASSLPRQGHNEKLFF. The CDR3 DNA reads as TGTGCCAGCAGCCTACCCCGACAGGGCCATAATGAAAAACTGTTTTTT.